This T cell receptor (beta chain) was recovered during a study of graft-versus-host responses after intestinal transplantation. Study results and caveats: GvH clones occurred in recipient marrow; some first appeared in ileum or blood. Graft-donor T cell macrochimerism in patients accompanied high graft-versus-host to host-versus-graft clonal ratios in allografts.

This clone was picked up one time. Antigen unknown. Other DNA sequences in this specimen translate into the identical CDR3. Here immunoSEQ multiplex PCR was the method, and the copy in TCRdb shows in-frame clones only, minus some. Of more than 95,000 clones in the sample, roughly 90% were seen once. Trimming removed 3 bases from V and 7 bases from J; junction bases left unmatched: 7. Germline V CDR1 and CDR2: SGHRS, YFSETQ. The CDR3 has 14 amino acids. The input for sequencing was unstimulated CD4+ T cells sorted from spleen or lymph node cells, taken before intestinal transplant. The receptor's source is a human donor who received an intestinal transplant. The chain recombines TRBV5-1 with TRBJ1-2; 9 bases match TRBD1. The CDR3 DNA reads as TGCGCCAGCAGCTCCACAGGGGGCCTTCGTGGCTACACCTTC. Its translation: CASSSTGGLRGYTF.